A single sample gave rise to the 9 T cell receptor beta chains below, sequenced in a study of shared clonotypes between healthy human individuals. Profiling relied on immunoSEQ multiplex PCR, and the TCRdb table lists in-frame clones only, not all of them. The table includes around 1.9 million clones, roughly 91% detected once. The naive CD8 fraction comprised CD45RO-negative cells positively selected for CCR7 and excluded terminally differentiated effector memory CD45RA+ cells. Sequencing input: naive CD8+ T cells from PBMCs. These receptors all come from a man between 18 and 29 years old in good health. Some clones in this sample may be carry-over from other donors' samples.

The V call is TRBV13, the J call TRBJ2-3, with 7 bases aligning to TRBD2. The ends lost 3 bases at V and 6 bases at J; junction bases unmatched: 12. CDR1 PRHDT and CDR2 FYEKMQ come from the germline V gene (reference sequence). The length of the CDR3 is 16 residues. CDR3 nucleotide sequence: TGTGCCAGCAGCTTTCCGACGGCGGGAGTCTCGGATACGCAGTATTTT. This encodes CASSFPTAGVSDTQYF.

The CDR3 reads CAWRRTWDTQYF. CDR3 bases: TGTGCCTGGAGGCGGACTTGGGATACGCAGTATTTT. This chain connects TRBV30 to TRBJ2-3, with D possibly being TRBD2 (5 bases). Trimming removed 3 bases at V and 6 bases at J, with 10 bases between. CDR1 GTSNPN and CDR2 SVGIG come from the germline V gene (reference sequence). This CDR3 comprises 12 residues. Supplemented by reference TRBV30 and TRBJ2-3, the full variable domain reads SQTIHQWPATLVQPVGSPLSLECTVEGTSNPNLYWYRQAAGRGLQLLFYSVGIGQISSEVPQNLSASRPQDRQFILSSKKLLLSDSGFYLCAWRRTWDTQYFGPGTRLTVL.

The chain employs TRBV30 and TRBJ1-2; TRBD1 is a possible D gene (6 bases). CDR3 length: 14 amino acids. Per germline, CDR1 GTSNPN and CDR2 SVGIG (reference sequence). Trimming removed 8 bases from V and 4 bases from J, with 20 bases in between. This chain's CDR3 is CARDREGESYGYTF. The CDR3 nucleotides are TGTGCCCGGGACCGGGAGGGGGAATCCTATGGCTACACCTTC.

V gene TRBV7-9 combines with J gene TRBJ2-5; D may be TRBD1 (5 bases). Between the trimmed V and J ends, which lost 5 bases and 3 bases, there was a span of 16 bases. CDR1 and CDR2 from the germline V gene are SEHNR and FQNEAQ (reference sequence). The CDR3 is 15 residues long. The DNA of the CDR3 is TGTGCCAGCAGCACCTCGTGGGGCAGAGAAGAGACCCAGTACTTC. It translates to CASSTSWGREETQYF. Based on the CDR3 plus reference TRBV7-9 and TRBJ2-5, the full variable domain is DTGVSQNPRHKITKRGQNVTFRCDPISEHNRLYWYRQTLGQGPEFLTYFQNEAQLEKSRLLSDRFSAERPKGSFSTLEIQRTEQGDSAMYLCASSTSWGREETQYFGPGTRLLVL.

The chain combines TRBV13 with TRBJ2-7, with D possibly matching TRBD2 (5 bases). The length of the CDR3 is 15 residues. CDR1 and CDR2 from the germline V gene are PRHDT and FYEKMQ (reference sequence). Trimming removed 5 bases from V and 0 bases from J, with 14 bases in between. This CDR3 reads CASSPTGESSYEQYF. The CDR3 DNA follows: TGTGCCAGCAGCCCGACCGGGGAAAGCTCCTACGAGCAGTACTTC.

The rearrangement uses TRBV27 and TRBJ2-7, with 9 bases aligning to TRBD2. CDR3 length equals 16 residues. The germline V gene encodes CDR1 MNHEY and CDR2 SMNVEV (reference sequence). Trimming took 8 bases from V and 6 from J; bases not matched to a gene: 17. CDR3 coding DNA: TGTGCCAGCTTCCCTAGGCACGGGGGGACTAGCCTCGAGCAGTACTTC. Residues: CASFPRHGGTSLEQYF.

This chain joins TRBV4-3 and TRBJ2-6; a possible D gene is TRBD1 (5 bases). This CDR3 is 16 amino acids long. Germline V gene data show CDR1 as LGHNA and CDR2 as YSLEER. V lost 1 base to trimming and J lost 1 base, with 8 bases between them. The CDR3: CASSQGHRSGANVLTF. The CDR3 DNA reads as TGCGCCAGCAGCCAAGGTCACAGGTCTGGGGCCAACGTCCTGACTTTC.

Note on this clone: Other DNA sequences in the sample encode the same CDR3. V and J are TRBV9 and TRBJ2-1; possibly TRBD1 for D (5 bases). This CDR3 is built from 13 residues. Germline assignment: CDR1 SGDLS and CDR2 YYNGEE. Trimming shortened V by 0 bases and J by 7 bases, and 8 bases separated the two germline ends. This chain's CDR3 is CASSVARGNEQFF. In DNA form, the CDR3 reads TGTGCCAGCAGCGTAGCTAGGGGAAATGAGCAGTTCTTC.

V is TRBV27 and J is TRBJ2-1; 10 nucleotides line up with TRBD2. The CDR3 has 14 amino acids. Unmatched junction bases numbered 5, after V lost 3 bases and J lost 9 bases. The germline CDR1 and CDR2 sequences are MNHEY and SMNVEV (reference sequence). The CDR3 reads CASSFSSGSGEQFF. The DNA for the CDR3 is TGTGCCAGCAGTTTTTCTAGCGGGAGCGGTGAGCAGTTCTTC.